The TCR beta chain under discussion was sequenced for a study of regulatory T cells in long-lasting Graves disease. About the study: By definition, persistent Graves' disease involved antithyroid drugs for over 5 years alongside positive TSH receptor antibodies. Regarding the study as a whole: Peripheral blood was the sole material, not thyroid tissue.

Per germline, CDR1 SEHNR and CDR2 FQNEAQ (reference sequence). This CDR3 comprises 15 residues. V was shortened by 3 bases and J by 7 bases, with 15 bases between the two germline ends. Combining iRepertoire HTBI primers with Arm-PCR of CDR3 regions, the authors built TCR beta libraries. Using its own MiXCR run on the multiplex PCR reads, TCRdb lists one record per CDR3 protein. The data hold hundreds of thousands of distinct CDR3 sequences, with 20% to 25% observed a single time. The table lists this clonotype with many counts. Antigen unknown. Time point here: persistent/refractory GD, antithyroid drugs over 5 years with positive TRAb. Construction of the TCR library relied on RNA isolated from PBMCs. Graves' disease diagnoses followed American Thyroid Association guidelines.

V is TRBV7-9 and J is TRBJ2-2, with D perhaps matching TRBD1 (5 bases). The sample consisted of peripheral blood mononuclear cells (PBMCs), taken when the disease was refractory, from a patient treated with antithyroid drugs. The TCR sequence derives from a female donor with Graves disease. This CDR3 reads CASSLTALLGGELFF. DNA of the CDR3: TGTGCCAGCAGCTTGACAGCGCTCTTGGGCGGGGAGCTGTTTTTT.